These T cell receptor beta chains were read from a single sample in a study of T cells in Graves' hyperthyroidism and ophthalmopathy. MiXCR, applied by TCRdb to the multiplex PCR reads, yields one record per CDR3 protein. The sample contains about half a million distinct CDR3 sequences, about 20% of which appear only once. The sample taken for sequencing was blood. All receptors derive from a man between 18 and 35 years old with Graves' hyperthyroidism. CDR3s include the opening cysteine and the closing phenylalanine or tryptophan. A D gene is named only where the DNA matches it firmly. Part of the rows lack a size; the others show once, few, many or a class for expanded clones.

len: 13
v_gene: TRBV29-1
abundance: .
j_gene: TRBJ2-2
d_gene: .
CDR3aa: CSAPQRNTGELFF
CDR3nt: TGCAGCGCCCCACAGAGGAACACCGGGGAGCTGTTTTTT

len: 18
v_gene: TRBV5-1
abundance: few
j_gene: TRBJ2-7
d_gene: TRBD1
CDR3aa: CASSPIRDRGPESYEQYF
CDR3nt: TGCGCCAGCAGCCCGATCCGGGACAGGGGGCCCGAATCCTACGAGCAGTACTTC

len: 14
v_gene: TRBV29-1
abundance: .
j_gene: TRBJ2-2
d_gene: .
CDR3aa: CSVALDRTTGELFF
CDR3nt: TGCAGCGTTGCCCTAGACAGGACCACCGGGGAGCTGTTTTTT

len: 15
v_gene: TRBV27
abundance: many
j_gene: TRBJ1-1
d_gene: TRBD1
CDR3aa: CASSPRTGMNTEAFF
CDR3nt: TGTGCCAGTAGCCCCAGGACAGGCATGAACACTGAAGCTTTCTTT

len: 15
v_gene: TRBV11-2
abundance: .
j_gene: TRBJ2-7
d_gene: TRBD1
CDR3aa: CASSAPGQGKYEQYF
CDR3nt: TGTGCCAGCAGCGCGCCGGGACAGGGTAAATACGAGCAGTACTTC

len: 14
v_gene: TRBV7-9
abundance: .
j_gene: TRBJ2-2
d_gene: TRBD1
CDR3aa: CASRSDRGAGELFF
CDR3nt: TGTGCCAGCAGGTCTGACAGGGGCGCCGGGGAGCTGTTTTTT

len: 14
v_gene: TRBV15
abundance: few
j_gene: TRBJ2-7
d_gene: TRBD2
CDR3aa: CATSRAERGYEQYF
CDR3nt: TGTGCCACCAGCAGGGCCGAGCGGGGGTACGAGCAGTACTTC

len: 15
v_gene: TRBV19
abundance: .
j_gene: TRBJ2-3
d_gene: .
CDR3aa: CASSTEWRGTDTQYF
CDR3nt: TGTGCCAGTAGTACAGAGTGGAGGGGCACAGATACGCAGTATTTT

len: 14
v_gene: TRBV28
abundance: many
j_gene: TRBJ2-2
d_gene: TRBD1
CDR3aa: CASSFRQGTGELFF
CDR3nt: TGTGCCAGCAGTTTTCGACAGGGAACCGGGGAGCTGTTTTTT

len: 15
v_gene: TRBV5-5
abundance: many
j_gene: TRBJ2-5
d_gene: TRBD1
CDR3aa: CASSPQGTVQETQYF
CDR3nt: TGTGCCAGCAGCCCCCAAGGGACAGTCCAAGAGACCCAGTACTTC

len: 16
v_gene: TRBV27
abundance: many
j_gene: TRBJ1-1
d_gene: TRBD1
CDR3aa: CASSLGTGGRNTEAFF
CDR3nt: TGTGCCAGCAGTTTGGGGACAGGGGGCCGCAACACTGAAGCTTTCTTT

len: 16
v_gene: TRBV20-1
abundance: many
j_gene: TRBJ2-5
d_gene: .
CDR3aa: CSALHRDEIGRETQYF
CDR3nt: TGCAGTGCTTTACACAGGGATGAGATCGGACGGGAGACCCAGTACTTC

len: 13
v_gene: TRBV30
abundance: many
j_gene: TRBJ2-7
d_gene: TRBD1
CDR3aa: CACMTGEAYEQYF
CDR3nt: TGTGCCTGCATGACAGGGGAGGCCTACGAGCAGTACTTC

len: 16
v_gene: TRBV12-5
abundance: many
j_gene: TRBJ2-2
d_gene: .
CDR3aa: CASGSHKGRSTGELFF
CDR3nt: TGTGCTAGTGGTTCCCACAAAGGGAGGTCCACCGGGGAGCTGTTTTTT

len: 15
v_gene: TRBV28
abundance: many
j_gene: TRBJ2-5
d_gene: TRBD1
CDR3aa: CASSLWGRGRETQYF
CDR3nt: TGTGCCAGCAGTTTATGGGGCAGGGGGCGAGAGACCCAGTACTTC

len: 16
v_gene: TRBV28
abundance: many
j_gene: TRBJ1-3
d_gene: .
CDR3aa: CASSLSPGATGNTIYF
CDR3nt: TGTGCCAGCAGTTTATCCCCGGGAGCGACTGGAAACACCATATATTTT

len: 16
v_gene: TRBV27
abundance: many
j_gene: TRBJ1-5
d_gene: TRBD1
CDR3aa: CASSQLGGGQGPPQHF
CDR3nt: TGTGCCAGCAGTCAACTCGGGGGGGGACAGGGTCCACCCCAGCATTTT

len: 15
v_gene: TRBV11-2
abundance: many
j_gene: TRBJ2-7
d_gene: TRBD2
CDR3aa: CASSHEAAGIYEQYF
CDR3nt: TGTGCCAGCAGCCACGAGGCAGCGGGGATCTACGAGCAGTACTTC

len: 16
v_gene: TRBV27
abundance: many
j_gene: TRBJ1-5
d_gene: .
CDR3aa: CASSLAPRGVNQPQHF
CDR3nt: TGTGCCAGCAGTTTAGCACCGAGAGGGGTCAATCAGCCCCAGCATTTT

len: 11
v_gene: TRBV29-1
abundance: many
j_gene: TRBJ1-1
d_gene: .
CDR3aa: CSVRQNTEAFF
CDR3nt: TGCAGCGTCCGGCAGAACACTGAAGCTTTCTTT

len: 15
v_gene: TRBV28
abundance: .
j_gene: TRBJ2-7
d_gene: .
CDR3aa: CASSFAGTGTYEQYF
CDR3nt: TGTGCCAGCAGTTTTGCCGGGACGGGAACCTACGAGCAGTACTTC

len: 15
v_gene: TRBV7-8
abundance: .
j_gene: TRBJ2-4
d_gene: .
CDR3aa: CASSRGGPRKNIQYF
CDR3nt: TGTGCCAGCAGTAGGGGGGGGCCCCGCAAAAACATTCAGTACTTC

len: 15
v_gene: TRBV2
abundance: few
j_gene: TRBJ1-2
d_gene: TRBD1
CDR3aa: CASSENRGQGEGYTF
CDR3nt: TGTGCCAGCAGTGAAAATAGGGGACAGGGCGAGGGCTACACCTTC

len: 15
v_gene: TRBV9
abundance: many
j_gene: TRBJ2-7
d_gene: .
CDR3aa: CASSVDTGSSYEQYF
CDR3nt: TGTGCCAGCAGCGTAGATACAGGGAGCTCCTACGAGCAGTACTTC

len: 13
v_gene: TRBV19
abundance: .
j_gene: TRBJ2-7
d_gene: TRBD2
CDR3aa: CASSSGSRNEQYF
CDR3nt: TGTGCCAGTAGTAGCGGGAGTAGGAACGAGCAGTACTTC

len: 17
v_gene: TRBV13
abundance: few
j_gene: TRBJ2-2
d_gene: TRBD2
CDR3aa: CASSLGGLAGKTGELFF
CDR3nt: TGTGCCAGCAGCTTGGGGGGACTAGCGGGGAAGACCGGGGAGCTGTTTTTT

len: 17
v_gene: TRBV28
abundance: .
j_gene: TRBJ2-5
d_gene: TRBD2
CDR3aa: CASSSRTSGSVIETQYF
CDR3nt: TGTGCCAGCAGTTCGAGGACTAGCGGGAGCGTTATAGAGACCCAGTACTTC

len: 16
v_gene: TRBV11-1
abundance: many
j_gene: TRBJ1-2
d_gene: .
CDR3aa: CASSNDRLRLFYGYTF
CDR3nt: TGTGCCAGCAGCAATGACAGGCTCAGACTATTCTATGGCTACACCTTC

len: 14
v_gene: TRBV7-9
abundance: .
j_gene: TRBJ2-7
d_gene: .
CDR3aa: CASSVEQGAYEQYF
CDR3nt: TGTGCCAGCAGCGTAGAACAGGGAGCCTACGAGCAGTACTTC

len: 11
v_gene: TRBV6-5
abundance: many
j_gene: TRBJ1-2
d_gene: .
CDR3aa: CASSSHYGYTF
CDR3nt: TGTGCCAGCAGTTCACACTATGGCTACACCTTC

len: 12
v_gene: TRBV20-1
abundance: .
j_gene: TRBJ1-1
d_gene: .
CDR3aa: CSANDLNTEAFF
CDR3nt: TGCAGTGCTAATGACTTGAACACTGAAGCTTTCTTT

len: 14
v_gene: TRBV19
abundance: .
j_gene: TRBJ2-7
d_gene: .
CDR3aa: CASMNQAHQGKQYF
CDR3nt: TGTGCCAGTATGAACCAAGCGCACCAGGGGAAGCAGTACTTC

len: 14
v_gene: TRBV6-1
abundance: many
j_gene: TRBJ1-5
d_gene: .
CDR3aa: CASTRRSANQPQHF
CDR3nt: TGTGCCAGCACTAGAAGGTCAGCTAATCAGCCCCAGCATTTT

len: 15
v_gene: TRBV2
abundance: many
j_gene: TRBJ2-7
d_gene: .
CDR3aa: CASSDGGPRFYEQYF
CDR3nt: TGTGCCAGCAGTGACGGCGGGCCCAGATTCTACGAGCAGTACTTC

len: 18
v_gene: TRBV9
abundance: .
j_gene: TRBJ2-5
d_gene: TRBD1
CDR3aa: CASSAHNSGTGNLETQYF
CDR3nt: TGTGCCAGCAGCGCCCATAACTCAGGGACAGGGAACCTGGAGACCCAGTACTTC

len: 15
v_gene: TRBV24-1
abundance: .
j_gene: TRBJ2-7
d_gene: .
CDR3aa: CATSDSSGQIYEQYF
CDR3nt: TGTGCCACCAGTGATTCCTCGGGGCAGATCTACGAGCAGTACTTC

len: 15
v_gene: TRBV12-3/TRBV12-4
abundance: .
j_gene: TRBJ2-5
d_gene: TRBD1
CDR3aa: CASSPIHRGLGTQYF
CDR3nt: TGTGCCAGCAGTCCTATTCACAGGGGGCTGGGGACCCAGTACTTC

len: 17
v_gene: TRBV28
abundance: .
j_gene: TRBJ1-3
d_gene: .
CDR3aa: CASFPSRGDISGNTIYF
CDR3nt: TGTGCCAGCTTCCCATCCCGGGGGGACATAAGCGGAAACACCATATATTTT

len: 16
v_gene: TRBV20-1
abundance: .
j_gene: TRBJ1-5
d_gene: TRBD1
CDR3aa: CSARQGGGLSNQPQHF
CDR3nt: TGCAGTGCCAGACAGGGGGGGGGCCTTAGCAATCAGCCCCAGCATTTT

len: 14
v_gene: TRBV5-4
abundance: few
j_gene: TRBJ2-7
d_gene: TRBD1
CDR3aa: CASSPWTGGYEQYF
CDR3nt: TGTGCCAGCAGCCCGTGGACAGGGGGCTACGAGCAGTACTTC

len: 15
v_gene: TRBV25-1
abundance: .
j_gene: TRBJ1-3
d_gene: .
CDR3aa: CASSEGRQGGYTIYF
CDR3nt: TGTGCCAGCAGTGAAGGCAGGCAGGGAGGGTACACCATATATTTT

len: 13
v_gene: TRBV12-3/TRBV12-4
abundance: many
j_gene: TRBJ1-2
d_gene: .
CDR3aa: CASSLGTHKGYTF
CDR3nt: TGTGCCAGCAGCCTAGGGACACACAAGGGCTACACCTTC

len: 14
v_gene: TRBV12-3/TRBV12-4
abundance: .
j_gene: TRBJ2-7
d_gene: TRBD1
CDR3aa: CASSLTGGGDEQYF
CDR3nt: TGTGCCAGCAGTTTGACAGGGGGCGGGGACGAGCAGTACTTC

len: 14
v_gene: TRBV10-3
abundance: .
j_gene: TRBJ2-5
d_gene: TRBD2
CDR3aa: CAISEGTSGETQYF
CDR3nt: TGTGCCATCAGTGAAGGGACTAGCGGAGAGACCCAGTACTTC

len: 14
v_gene: TRBV27
abundance: .
j_gene: TRBJ2-7
d_gene: TRBD2
CDR3aa: CASRPSGSRNEQYF
CDR3nt: TGTGCCAGCAGGCCTAGCGGGAGTAGGAACGAGCAGTACTTC

len: 14
v_gene: TRBV7-9
abundance: .
j_gene: TRBJ2-5
d_gene: .
CDR3aa: CASSLAQGHETQYF
CDR3nt: TGTGCCAGCAGCTTAGCTCAAGGCCACGAGACCCAGTACTTC

len: 15
v_gene: TRBV20-1
abundance: .
j_gene: TRBJ2-7
d_gene: .
CDR3aa: CSARDRWEDSYEQYF
CDR3nt: TGCAGTGCTAGAGATAGATGGGAAGACTCCTACGAGCAGTACTTC

len: 18
v_gene: TRBV28
abundance: many
j_gene: TRBJ2-7
d_gene: TRBD2
CDR3aa: CASSLRLAGGLSSYEQYF
CDR3nt: TGTGCCAGCAGTCTCCGACTAGCGGGGGGGCTCTCGTCCTACGAGCAGTACTTC

len: 12
v_gene: TRBV30
abundance: few
j_gene: TRBJ1-1
d_gene: TRBD1
CDR3aa: CACRQGNTEAFF
CDR3nt: TGTGCCTGTCGACAGGGAAACACTGAAGCTTTCTTT

len: 10
v_gene: TRBV29-1
abundance: many
j_gene: TRBJ1-1
d_gene: .
CDR3aa: CSVLNTEAFF
CDR3nt: TGCAGCGTTTTGAACACTGAAGCTTTCTTT